Listed below are T cell receptor beta chains from one sample, sequenced in a study of regulatory T cells in long-lasting Graves disease. TCRdb ran MiXCR on the multiplex PCR reads and lists one entry per CDR3 protein. The table lists about 660,000 distinct CDR3 sequences, around 30% of them singletons. The sample in question was peripheral blood mononuclear cells (PBMCs), obtained when the disease was refractory, from a patient treated with antithyroid drugs. These receptors all come from a female donor with Graves disease. Each CDR3 is given with its conserved first and last residue. Fields, in order: CDR3 length, V gene, CDR3 protein.

14,TRBV6-1,CATLPGTGGSPLHF
16,TRBV20-1,CSARAQVARNPYEQYF
16,TRBV28,CASSLRAGGQEVEQYF
12,TRBV29-1,CSVEDSNYGYTF
12,TRBV5-1,CASSLTDYEQYF
16,TRBV11-3,CASSHSGSSLQETQYF
18,TRBV28,CASSPAQRISSGANVLTF
15,TRBV30,CAWSVRIGSNTEAFF
14,TRBV3-1,CASSHRRSSYEQYF
15,TRBV5-1,CASSVYSSFTGELFF
14,TRBV18,CASSPTGASDIQYF
15,TRBV28,CASRPRGGNTGELFF
16,TRBV28,CASSFEGAGSNQPQHF
15,TRBV3-1,CAGSIRGQGAAGYTF
14,TRBV2,CASTTFTGNTEAFF
17,TRBV27,CASSFQGTSGRKGTQYF
14,TRBV11-3,CASSFGWNTGELFF
14,TRBV2,CASSSIGGTDTQYF
19,TRBV6-2/TRBV6-3,CASSGTGGASSGSKNIQYF
19,TRBV6-1,CASSGALFSGRTSLFEQYF
12,TRBV30,CASQGAKNIQYF
17,TRBV20-1,CSASFGLAGGPGETQYF
14,TRBV20-1,CSARNRQGIYGYTF
14,TRBV6-1,CASRRDRSTYEQYF
13,TRBV11-1,CASSLDTGASAFF
15,TRBV19,CASSRRGQGATEAFF
16,TRBV20-1,CSARDRSGRGGFEQYF
16,TRBV6-2/TRBV6-3,CASSPGAPVAKNIQYF
13,TRBV12-3/TRBV12-4,CASSGLQHTEAFF
16,TRBV7-2,CASSLESRVNTGELFF
12,TRBV30,CAWRELADEQFF
13,TRBV28,CASSVQGDTEAFF
16,TRBV5-4,CASSQQGGLASYEQYF
16,TRBV10-3,CAISVAPGLINYGYTF
13,TRBV24-1,CATSDLGNGELFF
19,TRBV27,CASSFARSGESSYNSPLHF
14,TRBV7-9,CASSLGGYKNIQYF
15,TRBV3-1,CASSQGGGMGQPQHF
13,TRBV29-1,CSVVGTLAGELFF
15,TRBV12-3/TRBV12-4,CASSNSQGAGTEAFF
14,TRBV13,CASSSPAYPYEQYF
15,TRBV7-9,CASSHNGGYNQPQHF
16,TRBV20-1,CSASDTSGGSYNEQFF
16,TRBV19,CASTKEGGRRNTEAFF
15,TRBV19,CASSIRFGSETEAFF
13,TRBV13,CASRGQGINEQFF
13,TRBV2,CASMEEVNTEAFF
14,TRBV16,CASSQSRGWYGYTF
14,TRBV12-3/TRBV12-4,CASSPRSSNQPQHF
15,TRBV6-2/TRBV6-3,CASSFGDRDSAEAFF
15,TRBV7-2,CASSSPTFVVYEQYF
16,TRBV6-2/TRBV6-3,CASSTAGTGVHGTQYF
13,TRBV29-1,CSATVGTNTEAFF
15,TRBV7-9,CASSLGPGGGEKLFF
15,TRBV29-1,CSAETTGGTNEKLFF
15,TRBV5-4,CASSLGWRNTGELFF
15,TRBV7-2,CASSRQGLVVETQYF
15,TRBV3-1,CASRPGQEVYNGQFF
13,TRBV2,CTSSGLMDTEAFF